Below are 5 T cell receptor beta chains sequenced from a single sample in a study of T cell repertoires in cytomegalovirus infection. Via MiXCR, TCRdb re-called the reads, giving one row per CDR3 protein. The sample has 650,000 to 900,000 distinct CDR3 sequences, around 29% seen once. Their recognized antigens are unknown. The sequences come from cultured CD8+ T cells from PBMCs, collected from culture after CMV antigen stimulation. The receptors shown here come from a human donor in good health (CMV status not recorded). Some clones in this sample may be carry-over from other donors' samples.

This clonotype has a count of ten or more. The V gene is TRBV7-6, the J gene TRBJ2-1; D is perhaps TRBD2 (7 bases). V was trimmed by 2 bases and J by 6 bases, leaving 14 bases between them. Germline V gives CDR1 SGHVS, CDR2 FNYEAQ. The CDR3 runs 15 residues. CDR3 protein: CASSLKGGGFNEQFF. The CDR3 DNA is TGTGCCAGCAGCTTAAAGGGGGGGGGTTTCAATGAGCAGTTCTTC.

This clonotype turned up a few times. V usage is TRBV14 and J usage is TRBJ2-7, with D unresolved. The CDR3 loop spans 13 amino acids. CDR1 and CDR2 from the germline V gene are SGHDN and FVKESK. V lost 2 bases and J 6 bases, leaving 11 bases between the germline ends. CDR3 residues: CASSQQRSGEQYV. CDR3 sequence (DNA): TGTGCCAGCAGCCAACAGAGATCGGGCGAGCAGTACGTC.

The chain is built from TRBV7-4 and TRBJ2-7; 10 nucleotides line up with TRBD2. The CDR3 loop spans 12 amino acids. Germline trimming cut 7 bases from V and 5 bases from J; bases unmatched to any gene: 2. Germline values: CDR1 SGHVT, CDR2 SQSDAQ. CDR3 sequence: CASTLAGDEQYV. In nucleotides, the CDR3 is TGTGCCAGCACCCTAGCGGGGGACGAGCAGTACGTC.

CDR3 nucleotides: TGTGCCAGCACCCGGGCGGGCCTCGTTGAAGCTTTCTTT. It translates to CASTRAGLVEAFF. The rearrangement links TRBV7-6 to TRBJ1-1, with no clear D. This CDR3 has 13 amino acids. The V and J ends lost 7 bases and 7 bases respectively, with 16 bases between them. The germline V gene has CDR1 SGHVS and CDR2 FNYEAQ.

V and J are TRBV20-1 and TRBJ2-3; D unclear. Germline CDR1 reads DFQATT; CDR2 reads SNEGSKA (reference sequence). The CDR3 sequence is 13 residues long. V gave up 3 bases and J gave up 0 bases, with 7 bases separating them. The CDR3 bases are TGCAGTGCTAGCAGCGACAGCACAGATACGCAGTATTTT. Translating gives CSASSDSTDTQYF.